This T cell receptor (beta chain) was captured in a study of T cells in Graves' hyperthyroidism and ophthalmopathy. RNA transcripts served as the template for amplifying TCR beta CDR3 regions. TCR CDR3 regions were first amplified by RT-PCR with HTBI primers. TCRdb used MiXCR to reprocess the multiplex PCR reads, holding one entry per CDR3 protein. The sample lists some 800,000 distinct CDR3 sequences, about 38% occurring once. This CDR3 has 17 amino acids. The V segment lost 5 bases and the J segment 0 bases; nucleotides outside the gene matches: 8. Germline V lookup: CDR1 LNHNV, CDR2 YYDKDF (reference sequence).

The sample consisted of blood. This TCR derives from a man aged 18 to 30 with Graves' hyperthyroidism. This chain joins TRBV15 and TRBJ2-2, with 8 bases fitting TRBD2. The CDR3 loop reads CATSLATGGPNTGELFF. The CDR3 DNA reads as TGTGCCACCAGCTTAGCGACGGGAGGGCCGAACACCGGGGAGCTGTTTTTT.